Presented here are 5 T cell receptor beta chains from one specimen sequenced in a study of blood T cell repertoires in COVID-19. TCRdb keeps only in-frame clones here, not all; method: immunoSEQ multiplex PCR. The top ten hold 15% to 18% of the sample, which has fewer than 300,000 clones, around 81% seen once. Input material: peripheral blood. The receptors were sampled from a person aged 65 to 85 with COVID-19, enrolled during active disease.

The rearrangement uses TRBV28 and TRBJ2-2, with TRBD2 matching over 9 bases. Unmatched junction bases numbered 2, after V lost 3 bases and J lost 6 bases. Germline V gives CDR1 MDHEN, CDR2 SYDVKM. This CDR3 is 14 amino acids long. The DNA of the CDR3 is TGTGCCAGCAGTTTCAGCGGGAGGCCCGGGGAGCTGTTTTTT. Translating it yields CASSFSGRPGELFF.

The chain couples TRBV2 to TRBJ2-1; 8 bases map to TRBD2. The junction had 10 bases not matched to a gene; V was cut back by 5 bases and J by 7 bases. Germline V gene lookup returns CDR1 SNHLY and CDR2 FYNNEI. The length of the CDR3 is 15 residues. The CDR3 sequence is CASSSSGRGRNEQFF. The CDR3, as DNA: TGTGCCAGCAGTTCGAGCGGGAGAGGGCGGAATGAGCAGTTCTTC.

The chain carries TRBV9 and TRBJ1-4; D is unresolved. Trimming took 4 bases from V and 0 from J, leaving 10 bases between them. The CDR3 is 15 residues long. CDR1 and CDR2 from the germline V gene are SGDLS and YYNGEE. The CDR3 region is CASSRLGSTNEKLFF. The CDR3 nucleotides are TGTGCCAGCAGCCGACTTGGATCAACTAATGAAAAACTGTTTTTT.

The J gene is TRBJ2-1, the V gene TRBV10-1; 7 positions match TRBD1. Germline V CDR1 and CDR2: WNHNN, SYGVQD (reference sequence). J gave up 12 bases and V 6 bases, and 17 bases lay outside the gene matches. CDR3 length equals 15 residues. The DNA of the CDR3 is TGCGCCAGCAGACATTTGACAGGGAACATCACTGGGCAGTTCTTC. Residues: CASRHLTGNITGQFF.

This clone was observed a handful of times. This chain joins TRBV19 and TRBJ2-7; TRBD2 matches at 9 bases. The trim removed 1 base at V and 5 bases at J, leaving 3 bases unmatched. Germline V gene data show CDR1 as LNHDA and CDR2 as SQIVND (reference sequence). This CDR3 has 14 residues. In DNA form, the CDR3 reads TGTGCCAGTAGTATAGGACTAGCGGAAGACGAGCAGTACTTC. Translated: CASSIGLAEDEQYF.